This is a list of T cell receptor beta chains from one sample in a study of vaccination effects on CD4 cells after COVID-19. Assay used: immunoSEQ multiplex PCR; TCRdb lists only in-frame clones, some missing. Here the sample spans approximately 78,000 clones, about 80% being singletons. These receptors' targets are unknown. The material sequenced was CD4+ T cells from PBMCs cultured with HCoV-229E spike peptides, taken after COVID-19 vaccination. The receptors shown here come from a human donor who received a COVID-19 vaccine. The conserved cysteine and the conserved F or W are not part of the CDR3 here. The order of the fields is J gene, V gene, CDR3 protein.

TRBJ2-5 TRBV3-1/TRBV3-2 ASSQRLAGLQETQY
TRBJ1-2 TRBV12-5 ASGLSGTGAGYT
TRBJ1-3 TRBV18 ASSTQGDTIY
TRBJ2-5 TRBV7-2 ASSFPDRGETQY
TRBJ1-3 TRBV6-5 ASSRDRDLGNTIY
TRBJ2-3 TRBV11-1 ASSLQGADTQY
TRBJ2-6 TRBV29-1 SVVASGANVLT
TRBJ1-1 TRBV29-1 STAGSTEAF
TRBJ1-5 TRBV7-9 ASSLGTGGGNQPQH
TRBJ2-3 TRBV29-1 SVESQGTDTQY
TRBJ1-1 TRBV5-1 ASSLDKMNTEAF
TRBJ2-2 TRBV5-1 ASSELGVTGELF
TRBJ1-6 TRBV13 ASRFRDNNSPLH
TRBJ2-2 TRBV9 ASSVKPAIRGTGELF
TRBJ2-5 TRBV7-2 ASSLGGLAGGRHKETQY
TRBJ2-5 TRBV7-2 ASSPNGAASY
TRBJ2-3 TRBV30 AWTWGGLSTDTQY
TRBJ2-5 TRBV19 ASSIRDRGKTQY
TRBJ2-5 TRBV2 ASRPGWETQY
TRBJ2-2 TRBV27 ASSKFISGGADTGELF
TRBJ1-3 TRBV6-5 ASSILGQPGNTIY
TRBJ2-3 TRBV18 ASSSQGGPADTQY
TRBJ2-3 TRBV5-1 ASRAGTGDTQY
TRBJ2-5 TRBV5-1 ASSESALTVETQY
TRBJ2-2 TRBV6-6 ASSYNRLDTGELF
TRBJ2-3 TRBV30 AWGLAGGQSTDTQY
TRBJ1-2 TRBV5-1 ASSFGEGYGYT
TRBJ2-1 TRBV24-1 ATSETRGGASAYNEQF
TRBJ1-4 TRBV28 AIFSATNEKLF
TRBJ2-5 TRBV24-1 ATSDASGTETQY
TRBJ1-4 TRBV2 ASSENRVNEKLF
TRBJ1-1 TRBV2 ASSEPETAVEAF
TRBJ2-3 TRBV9 ASSVDRGTDTQY
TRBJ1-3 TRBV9 ASSSLAGGSGNTIY
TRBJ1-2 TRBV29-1 STRDTFGYT
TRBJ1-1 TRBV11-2 ASSLNFGTGGTEAF
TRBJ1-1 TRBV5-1 ASSPRTGGNTEAF
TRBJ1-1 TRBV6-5 ASSYTRTTEAF
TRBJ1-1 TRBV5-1 ASSLALINTEAF
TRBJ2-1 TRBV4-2 ASSQNPGLGYNEQF
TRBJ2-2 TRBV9 ASSVVGAGWANTGELF
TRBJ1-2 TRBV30 AWSVLRDLYGYT
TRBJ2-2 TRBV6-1 ASSEYPGELF
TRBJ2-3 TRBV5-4 ASSRTSITDTQY
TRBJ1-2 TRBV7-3 ASSPRRDRGNYGYT
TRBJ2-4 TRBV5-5 ASSLIPGGANIQY
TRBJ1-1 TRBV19 ASSRLNTEAF
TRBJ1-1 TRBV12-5 ASGLMPGAEAF
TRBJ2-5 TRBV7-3 ASSLHGGGEETQY
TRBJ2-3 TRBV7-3 ASSRTDTSGGTNTQY
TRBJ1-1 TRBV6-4 ASSRSPGQGEAF
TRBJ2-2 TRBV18 ASPVSGTGNTGELF
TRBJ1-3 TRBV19 ASTPAPPGLGNTIY
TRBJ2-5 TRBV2 ASSARLGQETQY
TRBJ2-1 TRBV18 ASSREGGNEQF
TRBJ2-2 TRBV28 ASSRDKEYGELF
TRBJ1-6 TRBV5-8 ASSPDRGASYNSPLH
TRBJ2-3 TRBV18 ASSPRQIDTQY